The rows below give T cell receptor beta chains drawn from one sample of a study of control samples from healthy donors and cancer patients. Repertoires were generated with immunoSEQ multiplex PCR, while TCRdb's copy carries only in-frame clones and drops some. The sample lists about 110,000 clones, around 80% seen once, with around 6.2% in the top ten. The sample consisted of blood. These receptors originate from a man between 18 and 29 years old in good health. CDR3s include the opening cysteine and the closing phenylalanine or tryptophan. Each record gives: J gene, D gene, V gene, clone size, CDR3 protein, CDR3 DNA. A D gene is named only where the DNA matches it firmly. The size field is filled for only some rows; it gives once, few, many or a size class.

TRBJ1-2 | NA | TRBV19 | NA | CASSIELGGQGGYTF | TGTGCCAGTAGTATAGAACTGGGGGGCCAGGGAGGCTACACCTTC
TRBJ2-3 | TRBD1 | TRBV29-1 | NA | CSVGAGTGTINTQYF | TGCAGCGTTGGGGCCGGGACAGGGACGATCAATACGCAGTATTTT
TRBJ2-3 | NA | TRBV4-3 | NA | CASSPQYGSQTDTQYF | TGCGCCAGCAGCCCTCAGTACGGGTCCCAGACAGATACGCAGTATTTT
TRBJ1-5 | NA | TRBV28 | NA | CASSFSPDSGLFQHF | TGTGCCAGCAGCTTTTCTCCCGACAGCGGGTTGTTCCAGCATTTT
TRBJ2-1 | TRBD2 | TRBV19 | NA | CASGGGNEQFF | TGTGCCAGCGGGGGGGGCAATGAGCAGTTCTTC
TRBJ1-6 | TRBD1 | TRBV14 | few | CASSQDNGDRDSPLHF | TGTGCCAGCAGCCAAGATAATGGGGACAGGGATTCACCCCTCCACTTT
TRBJ1-5 | TRBD1 | TRBV10-2 | NA | CASSELGRTGANQPQHF | TGCGCCAGCAGTGAGTTAGGCCGGACAGGGGCTAATCAGCCCCAGCATTTT
TRBJ1-4 | NA | TRBV25-1 | NA | CASGGGSSGEKLFF | TGTGCCAGTGGAGGGGGGTCCTCTGGGGAAAAACTGTTTTTT
TRBJ1-5 | NA | TRBV28 | NA | CASSFLQGISNQPQHF | TGTGCCAGCAGTTTTCTCCAGGGAATTAGCAATCAGCCCCAGCATTTT
TRBJ2-7 | TRBD2 | TRBV29-1 | NA | CSGTSGDAYEQYF | TGCAGCGGAACTAGCGGGGATGCCTACGAGCAGTACTTC
TRBJ2-7 | NA | TRBV11-2 | NA | CASSPLRRDRDYEQYF | TGTGCCAGCAGCCCCCTACGGCGGGACCGAGACTACGAGCAGTACTTC
TRBJ2-7 | NA | TRBV18 | few | CASSPRAGNEQYF | TGTGCCAGCTCACCAAGGGCAGGGAACGAGCAGTACTTC
TRBJ2-7 | TRBD2 | TRBV5-1 | once | CASSLGSGGIYEQYF | TGCGCCAGCAGCTTGGGTAGCGGGGGAATCTACGAGCAGTACTTC
TRBJ2-1 | TRBD1 | TRBV29-1 | NA | CSVELVLDRVYNEQFF | TGCAGCGTTGAGCTCGTATTGGACAGGGTCTACAATGAGCAGTTCTTC
TRBJ1-3 | NA | TRBV24-1 | NA | CATSERREKSGNTIYF | TGTGCCACCAGTGAGCGGAGGGAAAAATCTGGAAACACCATATATTTT
TRBJ2-3 | NA | TRBV7-8 | NA | CASSATLGTDTQYF | TGTGCCAGCAGTGCCACGCTCGGCACAGATACGCAGTATTTT
TRBJ1-5 | NA | TRBV11-2 | NA | CASSLKGNQPQHF | TGTGCCAGCAGCTTAAAAGGGAATCAGCCCCAGCATTTT
TRBJ2-2 | NA | TRBV2 | few | CASTPSWTGELFF | TGTGCCAGCACCCCAAGCTGGACCGGGGAGCTGTTTTTT
TRBJ2-5 | NA | TRBV10-3 | NA | CAISETAEETQYF | TGTGCCATCAGTGAGACGGCGGAAGAGACCCAGTACTTC
TRBJ1-4 | NA | TRBV11-2 | NA | CASSLGTAATNEKLFF | TGTGCCAGCAGCTTAGGCACAGCAGCAACTAATGAAAAACTGTTTTTT
TRBJ1-2 | NA | TRBV19 | NA | CASSIGPTGARGYTF | TGTGCCAGTAGTATTGGGCCTACGGGGGCTCGTGGCTACACCTTC
TRBJ2-1 | TRBD2 | TRBV10-1 | NA | CASSESRGGKNNEQFF | TGCGCCAGCAGTGAGTCCCGGGGGGGGAAAAACAATGAGCAGTTCTTC
TRBJ2-2 | TRBD2 | TRBV24-1 | NA | CATAPGGGELFF | TGTGCCACCGCCCCGGGAGGCGGGGAGCTGTTTTTT
TRBJ2-6 | NA | TRBV6-1 | NA | CASSDRGSFSSGANVLTF | TGTGCCAGCAGTGACCGGGGCTCCTTCTCCTCTGGGGCCAACGTCCTGACTTTC
TRBJ2-1 | TRBD1 | TRBV4-3 | NA | CASSLGQGNEQFF | TGCGCCAGCAGCCTAGGACAGGGAAATGAGCAGTTCTTC
TRBJ2-2 | NA | TRBV4-2 | NA | CARSQGGGDGELFF | TGTGCCCGCAGCCAAGGGGGGGGAGACGGGGAGCTGTTTTTT
TRBJ1-1 | NA | TRBV27 | NA | CASSPRTAGYTEAFF | TGTGCCAGCAGTCCCCGGACAGCAGGGTACACTGAAGCTTTCTTT
TRBJ2-7 | NA | TRBV5-4 | NA | CASAGGYGGPYEQYF | TGTGCCAGCGCCGGCGGGTACGGGGGGCCCTACGAGCAGTACTTC
TRBJ2-5 | NA | TRBV21-1 | NA | CASSKDGTGVETQYF | TGTGCCAGCAGCAAAGATGGAACAGGGGTGGAGACCCAGTACTTC
TRBJ1-5 | NA | TRBV13 | NA | CASSLYGGPDQPQHF | TGTGCCAGCAGCTTATATGGGGGCCCAGATCAGCCCCAGCATTTC
TRBJ1-1 | NA | TRBV9 | NA | CASSDYPNTEAFF | TGTGCCAGCAGCGATTATCCGAACACTGAAGCTTTCTTT
TRBJ1-5 | TRBD1 | TRBV30 | NA | CAWSHRGAQPQHF | TGTGCCTGGAGTCACAGGGGAGCCCAGCCCCAGCATTTT
TRBJ1-1 | NA | TRBV27 | NA | CASSFGPRTEAFF | TGTGCCAGCAGTTTTGGGCCTAGGACTGAAGCTTTCTTT
TRBJ2-3 | NA | TRBV5-1 | NA | CASNSGGKGGDTQYF | TGCGCCAGCAATTCGGGGGGAAAAGGGGGAGATACGCAGTATTTT
TRBJ2-1 | TRBD1 | TRBV9 | once | CASSKIGTGGHNEQFF | TGTGCCAGCAGCAAAATCGGGACAGGGGGCCACAATGAGCAGTTCTTC
TRBJ1-6 | NA | TRBV5-7 | NA | CASRSQGSYNSPLHF | TGTGCCAGCAGGTCTCAGGGATCCTATAATTCACCCCTCCACTTT
TRBJ2-5 | TRBD1 | TRBV9 | once | CASSAPDRGEETQYF | TGTGCCAGCAGCGCACCAGACAGGGGAGAAGAGACCCAGTACTTC
TRBJ1-6 | NA | TRBV25-1 | NA | CASSEGQGYNSPLHF | TGTGCCAGCAGTGAAGGGCAGGGGTATAATTCACCCCTCCACTTT
TRBJ1-2 | NA | TRBV27 | NA | CASKEIGGRNYGYTF | TGTGCCAGCAAAGAGATCGGGGGGCGCAACTATGGCTACACCTTC
TRBJ2-3 | TRBD1 | TRBV28 | NA | CASSDTGGIGTDTQYF | TGTGCCAGCAGTGATACAGGGGGCATCGGCACAGATACGCAGTATTTT
TRBJ2-5 | NA | TRBV12-5 | NA | CASGLPAGRTETQYF | TGTGCTAGTGGTTTACCCGCGGGGCGCACGGAGACCCAGTACTTC